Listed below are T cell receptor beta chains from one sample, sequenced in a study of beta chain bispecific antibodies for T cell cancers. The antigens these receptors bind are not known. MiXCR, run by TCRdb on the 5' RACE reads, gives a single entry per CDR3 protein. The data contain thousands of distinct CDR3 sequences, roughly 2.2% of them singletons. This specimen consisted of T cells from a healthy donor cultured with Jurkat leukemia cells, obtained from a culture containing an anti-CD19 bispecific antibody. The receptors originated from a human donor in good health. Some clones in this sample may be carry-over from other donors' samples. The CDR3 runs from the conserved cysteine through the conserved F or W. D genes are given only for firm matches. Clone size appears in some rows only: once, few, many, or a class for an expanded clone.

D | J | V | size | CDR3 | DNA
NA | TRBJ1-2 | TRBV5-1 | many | CASSTEVNGYTF | TGCGCCAGCAGCACTGAGGTGAATGGCTACACCTTC
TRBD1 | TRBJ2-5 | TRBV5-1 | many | CASSSSTGGGRETQYF | TGCGCCAGCAGCTCCTCGACAGGGGGAGGACGAGAGACCCAGTACTTC
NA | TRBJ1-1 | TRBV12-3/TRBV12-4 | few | CASSLGWGAPNTEAFF | TGTGCCAGCAGTTTAGGCTGGGGGGCACCGAACACTGAAGCTTTCTTT
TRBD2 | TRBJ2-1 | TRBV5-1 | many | CASSAGTSNEQFF | TGCGCCAGCAGCGCTGGGACTAGCAATGAGCAGTTCTTC
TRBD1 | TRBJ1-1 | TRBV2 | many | CASSGGQGAYMNTEAFF | TGTGCCAGCAGTGGGGGACAGGGGGCGTATATGAACACTGAAGCTTTCTTT
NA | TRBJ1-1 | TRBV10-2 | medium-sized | CASSLTENTEAFF | TGCGCCAGCAGTCTGACAGAGAACACTGAAGCTTTCTTT
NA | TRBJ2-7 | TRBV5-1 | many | CASSFFGYEQYF | TGCGCCAGCAGCTTTTTCGGTTACGAGCAGTACTTC
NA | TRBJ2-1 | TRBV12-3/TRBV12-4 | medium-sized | CASSLSQRLNEQFF | TGTGCCAGCAGTTTATCTCAGCGACTCAATGAGCAGTTCTTC
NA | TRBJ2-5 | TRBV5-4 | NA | CASSLEPRYF | TGTGCCAGCAGCTTGGAACCCCGGTACTTC
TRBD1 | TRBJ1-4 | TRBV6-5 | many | CASRSGDSNKKLFF | TGTGCCAGCAGGTCGGGGGACAGCAATAAAAAACTGTTTTTT
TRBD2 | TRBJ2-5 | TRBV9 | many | CASSVDGAGGPQETQYF | TGTGCCAGCAGCGTAGACGGGGCGGGGGGACCTCAAGAGACCCAGTACTTC
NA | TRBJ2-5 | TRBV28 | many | CASSSPGSWPETQYF | TGTGCCAGCAGTTCCCCCGGGAGTTGGCCGGAGACCCAGTACTTC
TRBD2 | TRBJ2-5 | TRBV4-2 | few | CASSQEEGLAGTYQETQYF | TGTGCCAGCAGCCAAGAGGAGGGGCTAGCGGGAACGTACCAAGAGACCCAGTACTTC
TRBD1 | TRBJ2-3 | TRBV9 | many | CASSRRDRDTDTQYF | TGTGCCAGCAGCAGAAGGGACAGGGACACAGATACGCAGTATTTT